This entry lists 21 T cell receptor beta chains sequenced from one sample in a study of blood T cell repertoires in COVID-19. Clones were sequenced by immunoSEQ multiplex PCR, and TCRdb holds only the in-frame ones, with some missing. The sample holds hundreds of thousands of clones, 85% to 90% seen once. The sample was peripheral blood. All receptors derive from a woman aged 45-65 years with COVID-19, enrolled during active disease.

This clone was counted a single time. This chain links TRBV28 with TRBJ1-1; the D gene is possibly TRBD1 (6 bases). The V gene lost 2 bases and the J gene lost 6 bases, with 19 bases spanning the gap. Germline CDR1 MDHEN, CDR2 SYDVKM. The CDR3 has 16 amino acids. DNA of the CDR3: TGTGCCAGCAGTTTAACAGGGAAGGTGGTTCGGGCTGAAGCTTTCTTT. This encodes CASSLTGKVVRAEAFF.

The chain is built from TRBV6-5 and TRBJ1-1; D not certain. This CDR3 has 14 amino acids. V was clipped by 7 bases and J by 4 bases, with 16 bases between them. The germline V gene encodes CDR1 MNHEY and CDR2 SVGAGI. The CDR3 loop is CASNAVFPSTEAFF. The CDR3 nucleotides are TGTGCCAGCAACGCGGTTTTCCCTTCCACTGAAGCTTTCTTT.

The rearrangement uses TRBV7-6 and TRBJ2-1; D is unresolved. The ends were cut back, 5 bases at V and 1 base at J, with 15 bases in the middle. Germline CDR1 and CDR2: SGHVS and FNYEAQ. The CDR3 contains 16 residues. CDR3 in DNA: TGTGCCAGCAGCCTCCAAGGTCGAGGTTCCTACAATGAGCAGTTCTTC. The encoded protein is CASSLQGRGSYNEQFF.

V usage is TRBV30 and J usage is TRBJ1-4; possible D gene TRBD1, 5 bases. CDR3 length equals 15 residues. Germline CDR1 reads GTSNPN; CDR2 reads SVGIG (reference sequence). Between the trimmed V and J ends, which lost 2 bases and 5 bases, there was a span of 15 bases. The CDR3 bases are TGTGCCTGGAGTAAAGGGGCGGTACAGAATGAAAAACTGTTTTTT. It translates to CAWSKGAVQNEKLFF.

This chain joins TRBV5-6 and TRBJ1-2; no reliable D call. V lost 0 bases to trimming and J lost 2 bases, with 8 bases between them. The CDR3 covers 14 residues. CDR1 and CDR2 from the germline V gene are SGHDT and YYEEEE. The CDR3 region has the DNA TGTGCCAGCAGCTTGGGGAGCAGCAACTATGGCTACACCTTC. This encodes CASSLGSSNYGYTF.

The chain employs TRBV21-1 and TRBJ1-4. TRBV21-1 is designated a pseudogene. The CDR3 has 16 amino acids. The CDR3 sequence is CASTSSPQGGDEKLFF. The CDR3 nucleotides read TGTGCCAGCACCTCCTCTCCACAGGGAGGGGATGAAAAACTGTTTTTT.

This chain links TRBV14 with TRBJ1-2; D may be TRBD1 (6 bases). CDR3 length: 14 residues. V gave up 6 bases and J gave up 7 bases, with 18 bases separating them. Germline loops: CDR1 SGHDN, CDR2 FVKESK. The chain's CDR3 is CASRTGHFGSGYTF. In DNA, the CDR3 is TGTGCCAGCAGAACGGGACACTTTGGTTCTGGCTACACCTTC.

The chain combines TRBV19 with TRBJ2-3; 9 positions agree with TRBD2. Germline V lookup: CDR1 LNHDA, CDR2 SQIVND (reference sequence). Trimming at V came to 2 bases and at J to 2 bases, leaving 5 bases not matched to a gene. CDR3 length equals 16 residues. CDR3 nucleotide sequence: TGTGCCAGTAGTATATCCAGCGGGGGGAACACAGATACGCAGTATTTT. Its translation is CASSISSGGNTDTQYF.

This chain links TRBV28 with TRBJ1-5; possibly TRBD1 for D (5 bases). Germline CDR1 and CDR2: MDHEN and SYDVKM. V was pared by 6 bases and J by 9 bases, with 15 bases between. The CDR3 is 13 amino acids. CDR3 nucleotide sequence: TGTGCCAGCAGACGCAGGGTCCGACCGCCCCAGCATTTT. Its protein product is CASRRRVRPPQHF. The full variable domain, its missing parts supplied by reference TRBV28 and TRBJ1-5, is DVKVTQSSRYLVKRTGEKVFLECVQDMDHENMFWYRQDPGLGLRLIYFSYDVKMKEKGDIPEGYSVSREKKERFSLILESASTNQTSMYLCASRRRVRPPQHFGDGTRLSIL.

This clone was seen just once. The chain carries TRBV11-2 and TRBJ1-2; D not certain. V was trimmed by 0 bases and J by 3 bases, leaving 11 bases between them. The CDR3 has 15 residues. Germline values: CDR1 SGHAT, CDR2 FQNNGV. The CDR3 sequence is CASSLEGGGYYGYTF. The CDR3, as DNA: TGTGCCAGCAGCTTAGAAGGTGGCGGATACTATGGCTACACCTTC.

The J gene is TRBJ1-3, the V gene TRBV5-1; D gene ambiguous. CDR1 SGHRS and CDR2 YFSETQ come from the germline V gene. The CDR3 spans 16 residues. V was cut by 4 bases and J by 0 bases, with 14 bases left in between. The chain's CDR3 is CASSPSDGGSGNTIYF. CDR3 coding DNA: TGCGCCAGCAGCCCGAGCGACGGAGGCTCTGGAAACACCATATATTTT.

The V and J genes are TRBV12-3 or TRBV12-4 and TRBJ1-1, with a tentative D call TRBD1 (5 bases). The CDR3 is 13 amino acids. V gave up 10 bases and J gave up 4 bases, with 16 bases separating them. CDR3 amino acids: CATLADSATEAFF. CDR3 sequence (DNA): TGTGCCACCCTCGCCGACAGTGCCACTGAAGCTTTCTTT.

V is TRBV6-5 and J is TRBJ1-5; TRBD1 aligns across 9 bases. The CDR3 runs to 15 residues. With 6 bases clipped from V and 9 bases from J, the junction kept 12 bases outside the gene matches. Germline CDR1 and CDR2: MNHEY and SVGAGI. CDR3 nucleotide sequence: TGTGCCAGCAGGACCACAGGGGGCGGAGGTCTGCCCCAGCATTTT. This gives the protein CASRTTGGGGLPQHF.

The chain combines TRBV6-5 with TRBJ2-3, with TRBD2 identical over 9 bases. CDR1 and CDR2 from the germline V gene are MNHEY and SVGAGI. The CDR3 runs to 16 residues. V was clipped by 2 bases and J by 2 bases; unmatched bases: 5. CDR3 coding DNA: TGTGCCAGCAGTTACGGCGGGGGGGCCTCCACAGATACGCAGTATTTT. Encoded protein: CASSYGGGASTDTQYF.

CDR3 protein: CASAPSSGTDTQYF. Here the CDR3 DNA reads TGTGCCAGCGCCCCTAGCTCCGGCACAGATACGCAGTATTTT. V gene TRBV2 combines with J gene TRBJ2-3; weak D call: TRBD2 (5 bases). CDR1 and CDR2 from the germline V gene are SNHLY and FYNNEI. Trimming stripped 8 bases from V and 1 base from J, with 13 bases between. This CDR3 comprises 14 residues. Using reference TRBV2 and TRBJ2-3 for the parts outside the CDR3, the full variable domain is EPEVTQTPSHQVTQMGQEVILRCVPISNHLYFYWYRQILGQKVEFLVSFYNNEISEKSEIFDDQFSVERPDGSNFTLKIRSTKLEDSAMYFCASAPSSGTDTQYFGPGTRLTVL.

This sequence joins TRBV11-2 and TRBJ2-7; weak D call: TRBD1 (6 bases). This CDR3 is 17 amino acids long. V was shortened by 5 bases and J by 3 bases, with 23 bases between the two germline ends. Germline V CDR1 and CDR2: SGHAT, FQNNGV. DNA of the CDR3: TGTGCCAGCAGCCCGAAGAGGGACACGATAACTTTCTACGAGCAGTACTTC. It codes for CASSPKRDTITFYEQYF.

The chain joins TRBV2 to TRBJ2-4; TRBD2 matches at 13 bases. CDR3 length equals 19 residues. Germline V gene data show CDR1 as SNHLY and CDR2 as FYNNEI. With V trimmed by 6 bases and J by 0 bases, 11 bases remained unmatched. This chain's CDR3 is CASRRAGTSGDLAKNIQYF. The CDR3 DNA is TGTGCCAGCAGGAGGGCCGGGACTAGCGGGGATCTAGCCAAAAACATTCAGTACTTC.

V usage is TRBV24-1 and J usage is TRBJ2-1; D gene uncertain. Germline-derived CDR1 and CDR2 are KGHDR and SFDVKD. This CDR3 spans 16 amino acids. Trimming pared 9 bases from V and 1 base from J, leaving 18 bases between. Written as DNA, the CDR3 is TGTGCCACCCCTTTTCGACTCCGCCTTTCCTACAATGAGCAGTTCTTC. It yields the protein CATPFRLRLSYNEQFF.

The chain recombines TRBV5-1 with TRBJ2-5, with 7 bases that match TRBD1. The CDR3 spans 14 residues. Germline assignment: CDR1 SGHRS and CDR2 YFSETQ. Germline trimming cut 7 bases from V and 5 bases from J; bases unmatched to any gene: 11. CDR3 sequence reads: CASAPARGSETQYF. CDR3 bases: TGCGCCAGCGCCCCCGCCAGGGGGTCGGAGACCCAGTACTTC.

V usage is TRBV10-3 and J usage is TRBJ2-7; 7 positions match TRBD2. Germline CDR1 reads ENHRY; CDR2 reads SYGVKD. This CDR3 has 13 residues. CDR3 nucleotide sequence: TGTGCTAATCGGGCTAGCGGAACCTACGAGCAGTACTTC. It is translated as CANRASGTYEQYF.

CDR3 loop: CASSVGVGTGVSYEQYF. CDR3 DNA sequence: TGTGCCAGCAGCGTAGGGGTCGGGACAGGGGTTTCCTACGAGCAGTACTTC. The chain has TRBV9 and TRBJ2-7, with 10 nucleotides matching TRBD1. V lost 0 bases, J lost 1 base, and 7 bases stayed unmatched. The CDR3 totals 17 residues. Germline V gene lookup returns CDR1 SGDLS and CDR2 YYNGEE.